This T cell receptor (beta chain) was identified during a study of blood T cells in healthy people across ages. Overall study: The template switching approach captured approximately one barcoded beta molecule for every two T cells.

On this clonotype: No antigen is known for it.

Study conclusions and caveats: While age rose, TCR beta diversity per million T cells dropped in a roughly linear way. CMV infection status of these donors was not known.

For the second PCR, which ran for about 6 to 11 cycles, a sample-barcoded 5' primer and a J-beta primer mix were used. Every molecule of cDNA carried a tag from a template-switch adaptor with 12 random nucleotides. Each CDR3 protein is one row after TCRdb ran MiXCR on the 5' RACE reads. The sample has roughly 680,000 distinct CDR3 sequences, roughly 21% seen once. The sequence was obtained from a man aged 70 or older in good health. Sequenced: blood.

CDR3 loop: CASSPSGLSTDTQYF. Written as DNA, the CDR3 is TGCGCCAGCAGCCCTAGCGGACTTAGCACAGATACGCAGTATTTT. The chain has TRBV5-1 and TRBJ2-3; TRBD2 matches at 7 bases. The CDR3 is 15 residues long. Germline V gives CDR1 SGHRS, CDR2 YFSETQ. The J segment lost 0 bases and the V segment lost 4 bases, leaving 5 bases of the junction unmatched.